One and the same sample provided the 26 T cell receptor beta chains below, sequenced in a study of blood T cell repertoires in COVID-19. Clones were read by immunoSEQ multiplex PCR, and TCRdb kept only the in-frame ones, dropping some. The top ten clones hold around 8.9% of a sample with fewer than 250,000 clones, 81% of them seen once. The specimen sequenced was PBMCs or T cells enriched from blood (not recorded which). Receptors were obtained from a woman aged 50 to 60 with acute COVID-19.

V and J are TRBV10-3 and TRBJ2-6; 8 nucleotides align to TRBD1. Germline values: CDR1 ENHRY, CDR2 SYGVKD. The CDR3 sequence is 15 residues long. V dropped 6 bases and J dropped 4; count of bases not matched to a gene: 5. The CDR3 nucleotides read TGTGCCATCAGGTCAGGGGGCTCAGGGGCCAACGTCCTGACTTTC. This gives the protein CAIRSGGSGANVLTF.

The rearrangement uses TRBV19 and TRBJ1-1; no definite D call. Germline V gene sequence: CDR1 LNHDA, CDR2 SQIVND (reference sequence). Trimming took off 1 base at V and 7 bases at J, with 7 bases between the two ends. This CDR3 has 12 amino acids. The CDR3 spells CASSIARYEAFF. The CDR3 DNA is TGTGCCAGTAGTATAGCCAGGTATGAAGCTTTCTTT.

This chain uses TRBV28 with TRBJ1-1; D is unresolved. Germline V gene sequence: CDR1 MDHEN, CDR2 SYDVKM. Trimming shortened V by 6 bases and J by 8 bases, and 13 bases separated the two germline ends. There are 12 residues in the CDR3. CDR3 in amino acids: CASRISGKEAFF. CDR3 bases: TGTGCCAGCAGGATAAGCGGTAAGGAAGCTTTCTTT.

This chain uses TRBV11-2 with TRBJ1-2; 9 bases fit TRBD1. V lost 5 bases and J lost 4; bases outside the gene matches: 11. The CDR3 has 16 amino acids. Germline assignment: CDR1 SGHAT and CDR2 FQNNGV. The CDR3 DNA sequence: TGTGCCAGCAGCCGGGGGATGGGACAGGGTCTCTATGGCTACACCTTC. Translating gives CASSRGMGQGLYGYTF.

The chain combines TRBV15 with TRBJ2-5; D remains ambiguous. This CDR3 region has 14 residues. With 4 bases removed from V and 5 bases from J, the gap between germline ends came to 14 bases. Germline lookup yields CDR1 LNHNV and CDR2 YYDKDF (reference sequence). The CDR3 loop is CATSNTQFGETQYF. CDR3 bases: TGTGCCACCAGCAATACGCAGTTTGGTGAGACCCAGTACTTC.

The genes are TRBV29-1 and TRBJ2-3; possibly TRBD2 for D (6 bases). V dropped 6 bases and J dropped 0 bases, with 10 bases sitting between them. CDR3 length equals 13 residues. CDR1 and CDR2 (germline): SQVTM, ANQGSEA. CDR3 in DNA: TGCAGCGTGGAGGGGACTAGCACAGATACGCAGTATTTT. Encoded protein: CSVEGTSTDTQYF.

This clone showed up just once. The chain joins TRBV7-2 to TRBJ2-5; 12 nucleotides align to TRBD2. The trim removed 1 base at V and 5 bases at J, leaving 11 bases unmatched. The germline gives CDR1 SGHTA, CDR2 FQGNSA. The CDR3 extends over 18 amino acids. For the CDR3, the DNA is TGTGCCAGCAGCTTAGTGACTCTAGCGGGAGGGCGGGAGGAGACCCAGTACTTC. This encodes CASSLVTLAGGREETQYF.

The chain recombines TRBV14 with TRBJ2-7; maybe TRBD2 (6 bases). The CDR3 sequence is 17 residues long. Germline-derived CDR1 and CDR2 are SGHDN and FVKESK. V lost 3 bases and J 2 bases, leaving 20 bases between the germline ends. CDR3 coding DNA: TGTGCCAGCAGCCACGGAGCGGGCGGTATGATGACCTACGAGCAGTACTTC. This codes for CASSHGAGGMMTYEQYF.

Only one count was recorded for this clone. The chain joins TRBV6-5 to TRBJ1-2, with 7 bases fitting TRBD1. This CDR3 comprises 14 residues. The junction had 10 bases not matched to a gene; V was cut back by 8 bases and J by 4 bases. The germline gives CDR1 MNHEY, CDR2 SVGAGI. The CDR3 is CASSGQVSFYGYTF. CDR3 nucleotide sequence: TGTGCCAGCTCAGGACAGGTCTCTTTCTATGGCTACACCTTC.

V gene TRBV2 combines with J gene TRBJ2-7; TRBD2 matches 9 bases. The CDR3 spans 15 residues. Germline V gene lookup returns CDR1 SNHLY and CDR2 FYNNEI. Trimming removed 6 bases from V and 4 bases from J; junction bases left unmatched: 10. In nucleotides, the CDR3 is TGTGCCAGCAGAGACACTAGCGGGCAAGGGTACGAGCAGTACTTC. It specifies CASRDTSGQGYEQYF.

J is TRBJ2-2 and V is TRBV7-9; 7 bases agree with TRBD1. Germline V lookup: CDR1 SEHNR, CDR2 FQNEAQ (reference sequence). V shed 3 bases and J 5 bases; nucleotides not matched to a gene: 6. The CDR3 extends over 15 amino acids. The CDR3: CASSLGTAPTGELFF. For the CDR3, the DNA is TGTGCCAGCAGCTTGGGGACAGCACCTACCGGGGAGCTGTTTTTT.

The chain uses TRBV19 and TRBJ2-7, with D possibly being TRBD1 (5 bases). V gave up 0 bases and J gave up 7 bases, with 13 bases separating them. The germline gives CDR1 LNHDA, CDR2 SQIVND (reference sequence). The CDR3 sequence is 14 residues long. CDR3 amino acids: CASSIDTVREEQYF. The CDR3 DNA sequence: TGTGCCAGTAGTATAGATACCGTCAGGGAAGAGCAGTACTTC.

This sequence joins TRBV28 and TRBJ2-3; D ambiguous. Germline-derived CDR1 and CDR2 are MDHEN and SYDVKM. The CDR3 is 13 residues long. V shed 11 bases and J shed 2 bases, with 14 bases lying between them. The CDR3, as DNA: TGTGCCTGTGAGGAGAGAAACACAGATACGCAGTATTTT. Protein sequence: CACEERNTDTQYF. Variable domain in full (rest from reference TRBV28 and TRBJ2-3): DVKVTQSSRYLVKRTGEKVFLECVQDMDHENMFWYRQDPGLGLRLIYFSYDVKMKEKGDIPEGYSVSREKKERFSLILESASTNQTSMYLCACEERNTDTQYFGPGTRLTVL.

The V gene is TRBV12-3 or TRBV12-4, the J gene TRBJ2-1; D remains ambiguous. V lost 2 bases, J lost 9 bases, and 8 bases lay in between. This CDR3 comprises 12 residues. CDR3 amino acids: CASSLTGGEQFF. The CDR3, as DNA: TGTGCCAGCAGTTTAACTGGTGGTGAGCAGTTCTTC.

This chain connects TRBV11-2 to TRBJ2-3, with 8 bases matching TRBD1. V was pared by 1 base and J by 3 bases, with 0 bases of the junction left unmatched. CDR1 SGHAT and CDR2 FQNNGV come from the germline V gene. The CDR3 spans 14 residues. This CDR3 reads CASSLGTGTDTQYF. The CDR3 DNA sequence: TGTGCCAGCAGCTTAGGGACAGGGACAGATACGCAGTATTTT.

V and J are TRBV29-1 and TRBJ2-7; TRBD1 is a possible D gene (6 bases). Germline CDR1 SQVTM, CDR2 ANQGSEA. The CDR3 extends over 14 amino acids. V was cut by 6 bases and J by 6 bases, with 21 bases left in between. DNA for the CDR3: TGCAGCGTGGGAACACAGGGACCACCGGGCGAGCAGTACTTC. This codes for CSVGTQGPPGEQYF.

The chain recombines TRBV6-5 with TRBJ1-2; 7 bases match TRBD1. CDR1 MNHEY and CDR2 SVGAGI come from the germline V gene. With V trimmed by 7 bases and J by 7 bases, 3 bases remained unmatched. The CDR3 contains 11 residues. CDR3 DNA sequence: TGTGCCAGCACGACAGGGTCTGGCTACACCTTC. Amino acid sequence: CASTTGSGYTF.

This chain links TRBV18 with TRBJ1-3; D ambiguous. Per the germline V gene, CDR1 is KGHSH and CDR2 is LQKENI. The V end was cut by 6 bases, the J end by 1 base, with 10 bases between. CDR3 length: 14 residues. CDR3 bases: TGTGCCAGCTCGCCCACAATATCTGGAAACACCATATATTTT. As protein: CASSPTISGNTIYF.

This clone appeared once. The CDR3: CASSQVPGQGHTGELFF. CDR3 bases: TGTGCCAGCAGTCAAGTTCCGGGACAGGGTCACACCGGGGAGCTGTTTTTT. The chain employs TRBV6-2 or TRBV6-3 and TRBJ2-2; TRBD1 agrees at 9 bases. The CDR3 totals 17 residues. Trimming removed 5 bases from V and 3 bases from J; junction bases left unmatched: 10. The germline V gene has CDR1 MNHEY and CDR2 SVGEGT.

The V gene is TRBV19, the J gene TRBJ2-5, with TRBD1 matching 7 bases. V shed 5 bases and J 5 bases; nucleotides not matched to a gene: 8. Germline CDR1 LNHDA, CDR2 SQIVND (reference sequence). CDR3 length equals 14 residues. The chain's CDR3 is CASSPRQGRETQYF. The CDR3 DNA reads as TGTGCCAGTAGTCCACGACAGGGTCGGGAGACCCAGTACTTC.

This chain connects TRBV12-3 or TRBV12-4 to TRBJ1-5; D unresolved. There are 13 residues in the CDR3. Trimming left V 6 bases short and J 4 bases short, with 10 bases between. CDR3 coding DNA: TGTGCCAGCAGACGAGCCGTAAATCAGCCCCAGCATTTT. Translation: CASRRAVNQPQHF.

The chain combines TRBV7-2 with TRBJ2-2; the match to TRBD1 covers 7 bases. J gave up 6 bases and V 6 bases, and 13 bases lay outside the gene matches. Per the germline V gene, CDR1 is SGHTA and CDR2 is FQGNSA. The CDR3 length is 16 residues. CDR3 sequence reads: CASRRRQGSRAGELFF. The CDR3 DNA sequence: TGTGCCAGCAGGCGACGACAGGGATCTCGCGCCGGGGAGCTGTTTTTT.

The rearrangement joins TRBV6-5 to TRBJ1-1; 11 nucleotides match TRBD1. The V gene's germline CDR1 is MNHEY and CDR2 SVGAGI. V was clipped by 6 bases and J by 1 base; unmatched bases: 4. This CDR3 has 15 residues. CDR3: CASSGDRGWNTEAFF. The CDR3 bases are TGTGCCAGCAGCGGGGACAGGGGGTGGAACACTGAAGCTTTCTTT.

V is TRBV9 and J is TRBJ1-1; D is undetermined. Trimming left V 3 bases short and J 1 base short, with 10 bases between. Germline CDR1 is SGDLS and CDR2 is YYNGEE. This CDR3 is built from 14 residues. The CDR3 sequence is CASSGGDGNTEAFF. In nucleotides, the CDR3 is TGTGCCAGCAGCGGGGGAGACGGGAACACTGAAGCTTTCTTT.

This chain connects TRBV28 to TRBJ2-7, with 7 bases fitting TRBD2. The CDR3 extends over 14 amino acids. Germline trimming cut 5 bases from V and 7 bases from J; bases unmatched to any gene: 11. CDR1 is MDHEN, CDR2 SYDVKM, per germline. The CDR3 protein is CASSLRPAGREQYF. The DNA of the CDR3 is TGTGCCAGCAGTCTCAGGCCCGCCGGGAGGGAGCAGTACTTC.

This chain links TRBV6-1 with TRBJ1-1; no reliable D call. V lost 1 base and J lost 10, with 10 bases in between. The CDR3 spans 12 residues. Germline CDR1 and CDR2: MNHNS and SASEGT. The CDR3 DNA follows: TGTGCCAGCAGTGAAGGGTATGGAGCAGCTTTCTTT. Protein sequence: CASSEGYGAAFF.